The clone carrying this T cell receptor (beta chain) was found many times. Its antigen is undetermined. As handled by the study authors: What underpinned the distant-metastasis classifier for papillary thyroid cancer was the set of CDR3 differences across clinicopathological groups. TCRdb re-clonotyped the PCR reads through MiXCR. V and J calls and clone size were set by TCRdb, not the authors. The sample includes approximately 50,000 clones, roughly 20% of them seen just once. Germline values: CDR1 SNHLY, CDR2 FYNNEI. V was shortened by 4 bases and J by 2 bases, with 6 bases between the two germline ends. The CDR3 is 13 amino acids. The entry originates in a study of metastatic and nonmetastatic thyroid tumors. Notes on the study in general: Benign nodules reportedly had significantly lower TCR beta diversity than malignant thyroid tumors in blood and tumor.

Treatment of any kind had been given to no patient before thyroid surgery. The sequence was collected from a female donor with papillary thyroid cancer or a benign thyroid nodule (not recorded which). Some clones in this sample may be carry-over from other donors' samples. The V call is TRBV2, the J call TRBJ1-5; no firm D call. Sequences were obtained from blood. The DNA for the CDR3 is TGTGCCAGCAGTGTACACCGCAATCAGCCCCAGCATTTT. It codes for CASSVHRNQPQHF.